A selection of T cell receptor beta chains follows, all from one sample in a study of OX40 agonist ivuxolimab in advanced cancers. TCRdb keeps only in-frame clones here, not all; method: immunoSEQ multiplex PCR. Here the sample spans 70,000 to 95,000 clones, about 91% being singletons. The sample here was CD4+ or CD8+ T cells sorted from blood, taken in a trial of the OX40 agonist ivuxolimab. The receptor set was obtained from an adult with an advanced solid tumor such as melanoma, head and neck, liver or kidney cancer. Each CDR3 is given with its conserved first and last residue. The D gene is left open where the match is weak. Clone size is shown for a subset of rows, as once, few, many or a class of expanded clone.

NA,NA,TRBJ1-2,TRBV29-1,TGCAGCGTGAGCGTTGGGGGTGAGAGTGGCTACACCTTC,CSVSVGGESGYTF
NA,NA,TRBJ1-3,TRBV5-1,TGCGCCAGCAGCCCCACCACCCGGAGTTCTGGAAACACCATATATTTT,CASSPTTRSSGNTIYF
NA,NA,TRBJ2-3,TRBV2,TGTGCCTCAAGACCGAGGGTGGCCCAGGAAACTGATACGCAGTATTTT,CASRPRVAQETDTQYF
NA,NA,TRBJ1-1,TRBV10-1,TGCGCCAGCAGTGAAAACATGGCAGGCACTGAAGCTTTCTTT,CASSENMAGTEAFF
NA,TRBD2,TRBJ2-5,TRBV7-3,TGTGCCAGCAGCTTATCCCCCGCGGGGGAAGAGACCCAGTACTTC,CASSLSPAGEETQYF
once,NA,TRBJ2-7,TRBV6-1,TGTGCCAGCAGTGATGTAGGGACACCCTACTACGAGCAGTACTTC,CASSDVGTPYYEQYF
NA,NA,TRBJ1-3,TRBV13,TGTGCCGCACAAGCCTTCTCTGGAAACACCATATATTTT,CAAQAFSGNTIYF
NA,NA,TRBJ2-3,TRBV6-1,TGTGCCAGCAGTGAAGCGGCTTTGCGGGGCACAGATACGCAGTATTTT,CASSEAALRGTDTQYF
NA,NA,TRBJ2-7,TRBV9,TGTGCCCGCAGCGTAGGCGCGGTTTGGCTTTCAAGTCCCTACGAGCAGTACTTC,CARSVGAVWLSSPYEQYF
NA,TRBD1,TRBJ2-6,TRBV5-6,TGTGCCAGCAGCTTGTTAGGACAGGGGGCTTCTGGGGCCAACGTCCTGACTTTC,CASSLLGQGASGANVLTF
NA,NA,TRBJ1-5,TRBV6-5,TGTGCCAGCACTGACAGTCCCAATCAGCCCCAGCATTTT,CASTDSPNQPQHF
NA,TRBD1,TRBJ1-1,TRBV5-1,TGCGCCAGCAGCCCCGGGACAGGGCAGAACACTGAAGCTTTCTTT,CASSPGTGQNTEAFF
NA,NA,TRBJ2-2,TRBV13,TGTGCCAGCAGCTTAGGCCCAGGTCGGGTAGCGGCTAACACCGGGGAGCTGTTTTTT,CASSLGPGRVAANTGELFF
NA,TRBD2,TRBJ2-3,TRBV2,TGTGCCAGCAGTGGGGCTAGCGGGAGCACAGATACGCAGTATTTT,CASSGASGSTDTQYF
NA,NA,TRBJ2-3,TRBV18,TGTGCCAGCTCACCAGTGCCAGGGGATACGCAGTATTTT,CASSPVPGDTQYF
NA,NA,TRBJ1-1,TRBV5-1,TGCGCCAGCAGCGAGGTTGGCGGACATAACATGAACACTGAAGCTTTCTTT,CASSEVGGHNMNTEAFF
NA,TRBD2,TRBJ2-3,TRBV9,TGTGCCAGCAGCGTAGGACTAGCCCAAGGCCTCCAAGCGGCGCAGTATTTT,CASSVGLAQGLQAAQYF
NA,TRBD1,TRBJ1-4,TRBV4-2,TGTGCCAGCAGCCCCTACCGTCTAGGGACAGGGGAGAATGAAAAACTGTTTTTT,CASSPYRLGTGENEKLFF
once,TRBD2,TRBJ2-2,TRBV6-1,TGTGCCAGCAGTGAATTTAGCGGGACCGGGGAGCTGTTTTTT,CASSEFSGTGELFF
once,TRBD1,TRBJ2-7,TRBV27,TGTGCCAGCAGCCCAAGTGGACAGGCCTACGAGCAGTACTTC,CASSPSGQAYEQYF
NA,TRBD2,TRBJ2-5,TRBV11-3,TGTGCCAGCAGCTTAGATTTAGCGGGAGATGGGGAGACCCAGTACTTC,CASSLDLAGDGETQYF
once,TRBD1,TRBJ2-1,TRBV7-9,TGTGCCAGCAGCTTAGGGGGTACAGGGGGCAATGAGCAGTTCTTC,CASSLGGTGGNEQFF
NA,TRBD2,TRBJ2-3,TRBV4-2,TGTGCCAGCAGCCAAGGTCTTAGCGGGGGATCCTATACGCAGTATTTT,CASSQGLSGGSYTQYF
NA,NA,TRBJ1-3,TRBV6-5,TGTGCCAGCAGCCCCCGGGATTCTGGAAACACCATATATTTT,CASSPRDSGNTIYF
NA,TRBD1,TRBJ2-5,TRBV10-3,TGTGCCATCCGCAATTCCGGGACAGGGGCGCAAGAGACCCAGTACTTC,CAIRNSGTGAQETQYF
NA,NA,TRBJ2-1,TRBV9,TGTGCCAGCACGGTGTCCTTGATCCACAATGAGCAGTTCTTC,CASTVSLIHNEQFF
NA,NA,TRBJ2-1,TRBV2,TGTGCCAGCAGAGGCGGCAGCTCCTACAATGAGCAGTTCTTC,CASRGGSSYNEQFF
NA,TRBD2,TRBJ2-3,TRBV2,TGTGCCAGCAGTGAGGGCGTTCTAGCGGGGGATCCAGATACGCAGTATTTT,CASSEGVLAGDPDTQYF
NA,NA,TRBJ2-7,TRBV7-9,TGTGCCAGCAGCTTCAACATCCGAGCCTACGAGCAGTACTTC,CASSFNIRAYEQYF
NA,TRBD1,TRBJ2-2,TRBV2,TGTGCCAGCAGTGAACGGACAGGGTGGACCGGGGAGCTGTTTTTT,CASSERTGWTGELFF
NA,NA,TRBJ2-4,TRBV19,TGTGCCAGTAGTATTTCGCGCGATGGCGGGATGTTCAAAAACATTCAGTACTTC,CASSISRDGGMFKNIQYF
NA,TRBD1,TRBJ1-6,TRBV30,TGTGCCTGGAGGGACAGGGGCTCCTATAATTCACCCCTCCACTTT,CAWRDRGSYNSPLHF
NA,NA,TRBJ1-4,TRBV5-1,TGCGCCAGCAGCTCACAGGGTGGTTCAACTAATGAAAAACTGTTTTTT,CASSSQGGSTNEKLFF
NA,NA,TRBJ1-1,TRBV25-1,TGTGCCAGCAGCAGCGATGGAGGGAAAGCTTTCTTT,CASSSDGGKAFF
NA,TRBD2,TRBJ2-3,TRBV11-2,TGTGCCAGCAGCCAGCTAGCGGGAGTGGTAGATACGCAGTATTTT,CASSQLAGVVDTQYF
NA,NA,TRBJ1-3,TRBV6-6,TGTGCCAGCAGTTACGCGACAGCATACTCTGGAAACACCATATATTTT,CASSYATAYSGNTIYF
NA,TRBD1,TRBJ1-2,TRBV5-1,TGCGCCAGCAGGAAAGATGGGACAGGGGATAACTATGGCTACACCTTC,CASRKDGTGDNYGYTF
NA,TRBD2,TRBJ2-2,TRBV9,TGTGCCAGCAGCGCAGGACTAGCGGGGGAATCCGGGGAGCTGTTTTTT,CASSAGLAGESGELFF
NA,TRBD2,TRBJ2-5,TRBV11-1,TGTGCCAGCAGCCCCTCCCAGCGGGGGGGCGGAGAGACCCAGTACTTC,CASSPSQRGGGETQYF
NA,NA,TRBJ1-3,TRBV6-6,TGTGCCAGCAGTTACCTTTCCGGTTCTGGAAACACCATATATTTT,CASSYLSGSGNTIYF
NA,NA,TRBJ1-1,TRBV2,TGTGCCAGCAGGACCTACTGGGGCACTGAAGCTTTCTTT,CASRTYWGTEAFF
NA,NA,TRBJ2-3,TRBV11-3,TGTGCCAGCAGCCGGGACGGACGGGATACGCAGTATTTT,CASSRDGRDTQYF
NA,NA,TRBJ1-1,TRBV5-1,TGCGCCAGCAGCTTGGGACCCCTGAGCACTGAAGCTTTCTTT,CASSLGPLSTEAFF
NA,TRBD1,TRBJ2-7,TRBV5-8,TGTGCCAGCAGCTTGGATTGGACAGGAGCCTACGAGCAGTACTTC,CASSLDWTGAYEQYF
NA,NA,TRBJ1-5,TRBV15,TGTGCCACCAGCAGAGATTTCGGGGCCCAGCCCCAGCATTTT,CATSRDFGAQPQHF
NA,TRBD1,TRBJ2-5,TRBV4-1,TGCGCCAGCAGCCAGGCGGGACAGGGGGCAGGGACCCAGTACTTC,CASSQAGQGAGTQYF
NA,TRBD1,TRBJ2-6,TRBV2,TGTGCCAGACAGGGGGGTGGGGCCAACGTCCTGACTTTC,CARQGGGANVLTF
NA,TRBD2,TRBJ2-4,TRBV4-1,TGCGCCAGCAGCCCGCAGGGACTAGCGGAGGCCAAAAACATTCAGTACTTC,CASSPQGLAEAKNIQYF
once,NA,TRBJ2-7,TRBV18,TGTGCCAGCTCACCACAGGACCTCTCCTACGAGCAGTACTTC,CASSPQDLSYEQYF
NA,TRBD1,TRBJ1-5,TRBV5-1,TGCGCCAGCAGCTTGGAGGGGGCAGGTCAGCCCCAGCATTTT,CASSLEGAGQPQHF
NA,TRBD1,TRBJ2-5,TRBV19,TGTGCCAGTAGTATATCCGGGACAGGAGAAGAGACCCAGTACTTC,CASSISGTGEETQYF
NA,NA,TRBJ2-7,TRBV9,TGTGCCAGCAGCGTAGTCGGGGGATCCTACGAGCAGTACTTC,CASSVVGGSYEQYF
NA,NA,TRBJ2-1,TRBV21-1,TGTGCCAGCAGCAAAGATCCCGTCCCCAACTACAATGAGCAGTTCTTC,CASSKDPVPNYNEQFF